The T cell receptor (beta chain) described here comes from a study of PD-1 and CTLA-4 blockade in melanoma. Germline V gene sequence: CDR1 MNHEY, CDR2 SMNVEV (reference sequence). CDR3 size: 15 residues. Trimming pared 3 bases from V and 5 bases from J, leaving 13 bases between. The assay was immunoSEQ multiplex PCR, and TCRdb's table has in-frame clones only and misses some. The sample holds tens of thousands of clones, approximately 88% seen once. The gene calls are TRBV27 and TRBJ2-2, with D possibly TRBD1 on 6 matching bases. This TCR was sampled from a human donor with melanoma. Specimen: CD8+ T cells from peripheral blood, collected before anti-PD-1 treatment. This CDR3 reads CASSFVGALTGELFF. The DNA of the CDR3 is TGTGCCAGCAGTTTCGTGGGGGCCTTAACCGGGGAGCTGTTTTTT.